A selection of T cell receptor beta chains follows, all from one sample in a study of CD8+ T cells in alopecia areata. Some clones are missing from TCRdb's copy, which holds only in-frame ones; the method was immunoSEQ multiplex PCR. The sample lists 45,000 to 70,000 clones; over 95% were seen once. The specimen comprised CD8+ T cells sorted from blood, sampled at week 0. The receptors shown here come from a human donor with alopecia areata. Both conserved end residues are part of each CDR3. A D gene is named only where the DNA matches it firmly. Rows give clone size only sometimes, using once, few, many, or a class for an expanded clone.

length	D	V	J	size	DNA	CDR3
9	.	TRBV7-9	TRBJ1-1	.	TGTGCCAGCAGCGCAGAAGCTTTCTTT	CASSAEAFF
14	TRBD2	TRBV19	TRBJ2-2	.	TGTGCCATTAGGGAGGGCGTAAGCACCGGGGAGCTGTTTTTT	CAIREGVSTGELFF
14	.	TRBV2	TRBJ2-5	once	TGTGCCAGCAACCAAGCCGGGGGCCAAGAGACCCAGTACTTC	CASNQAGGQETQYF
16	TRBD2	TRBV4-3	TRBJ2-3	.	TGCGCCAGCAGCCAAGATGGGAGCGGGGGGACAGATACGCAGTATTTT	CASSQDGSGGTDTQYF
13	.	TRBV7-6	TRBJ2-3	.	TGTGCCAGCAGCTTAGGGGGCACAGATACGCAGTATTTT	CASSLGGTDTQYF
14	.	TRBV6-5	TRBJ2-2	.	TGTGCCAGCAGTTACGGGGGGAACACCGGGGAGCTGTTTTTT	CASSYGGNTGELFF
13	.	TRBV6-1	TRBJ2-1	.	TGTGCCTTAGAGCGGTTAGGAGACAATGAGCAGTTCTTC	CALERLGDNEQFF
14	.	TRBV6-5	TRBJ1-5	.	TGTGCCAGCAGTTACTCGAACCAAAATCAGCCCCAGCATTTT	CASSYSNQNQPQHF
14	.	TRBV7-9	TRBJ1-5	.	TGTGCCAGCAGCCCCCCCGGGAGCAATCAGCCCCAGCATTTT	CASSPPGSNQPQHF
13	.	TRBV7-3	TRBJ2-3	.	TGTGCCAGCAGCTTGCTCTACACAGATACGCAGTATTTT	CASSLLYTDTQYF
13	.	TRBV6-5	TRBJ1-1	.	TGTGCCTCCCTGACGAAGGGGAACACTGAAGCTTTCTTT	CASLTKGNTEAFF
14	.	TRBV19	TRBJ1-5	.	TGTGCCAGTAGCCCCCGGGACTCCCTTCAGCCCCAGCATTTT	CASSPRDSLQPQHF
11	.	TRBV18	TRBJ2-7	.	TGTGCCAGCTCTTCTACCTACGAGCAGTACTTC	CASSSTYEQYF
13	.	TRBV29-1	TRBJ1-4	.	TGCAGCGTTACACAGGGTTCTAATGAAAAACTGTTTTTT	CSVTQGSNEKLFF
16	TRBD2	TRBV7-9	TRBJ2-5	.	TGTGCCAGCAGCCCGACTAGCGGGGGGCATCAAGAGACCCAGTACTTC	CASSPTSGGHQETQYF
17	.	TRBV18	TRBJ2-3	.	TGTGCCAGCTCACCACCCTCCGGCAGGGGATCAACAGATACGCAGTATTTT	CASSPPSGRGSTDTQYF
13	.	TRBV6-5	TRBJ2-3	once	TGTGCCAGCGAGGCCGCGGGCACAGATACGCAGTATTTT	CASEAAGTDTQYF
15	TRBD1	TRBV7-2	TRBJ2-1	.	TGTGCCAGCAGCAGTACGGGACAGGTCGACAATGAGCAGTTCTTC	CASSSTGQVDNEQFF
15	.	TRBV19	TRBJ2-3	few	TGTGCCAGTTCCGGTCGCGAGAGATACACAGATACGCAGTATTTT	CASSGRERYTDTQYF
16	TRBD1	TRBV7-9	TRBJ2-5	.	TGTGCCGGCAGCTTTCTAGGGGGCCCTACTTCGGAGACCCAGTACTTC	CAGSFLGGPTSETQYF
14	.	TRBV4-2	TRBJ2-1	.	TGTGCCAGCAGGGCGGAGGATTACTACAATGAGCAGTTCTTC	CASRAEDYYNEQFF
11	TRBD1	TRBV29-1	TRBJ2-7	.	TGCAGCGTTATACAGGGGTACGAGCAGTACTTC	CSVIQGYEQYF
16	.	TRBV7-2	TRBJ2-2	.	TGTGCCAGCAGCTTAGATGATTATTGGAACACCGGGGAGCTGTTTTTT	CASSLDDYWNTGELFF
14	TRBD1	TRBV5-4	TRBJ1-2	.	TGTGCCAGCAGCACCCCGGGCCAGGGGGCGGGCTACACCTTC	CASSTPGQGAGYTF
14	TRBD2	TRBV29-1	TRBJ2-1	.	TGCAGCGTTGTAGCTAGCGGGCCCCATGTTAGGTGGTTCTTC	CSVVASGPHVRWFF
13	.	TRBV4-2	TRBJ2-7	.	TGTGCCAGCAGCCCCTACACAGCCTACGAGCAGTACTTC	CASSPYTAYEQYF